These 19 T cell receptor beta chains share one sample of origin, sequenced in a study of blood T cell repertoires in COVID-19. Profiled with immunoSEQ multiplex PCR; TCRdb holds only in-frame clones, not every one. Of 250,000 to 300,000 clones detected, about 90% appear once; the ten largest clones hold more than 10%. Input material: peripheral blood. Source of these receptors: a woman aged 25 to 45 with COVID-19, enrolled during active disease.

The chain employs TRBV28 and TRBJ1-1; D not certain. Trimming stripped 3 bases from V and 3 bases from J, with 8 bases between. Germline-derived CDR1 and CDR2 are MDHEN and SYDVKM. The CDR3 extends over 13 amino acids. The CDR3 region has the DNA TGTGCCAGCAGTTTCCGAGGGCACACTGAAGCTTTCTTT. As protein: CASSFRGHTEAFF.

This clone turned up a few times. The CDR3 region has the DNA TGCGCCAGCAGCCAAGGGGACAGATCAGCCCAGCATTTT. Amino acids: CASSQGDRSAQHF. The V gene is TRBV4-1, the J gene TRBJ1-5; 7 nucleotides match TRBD1. J lost 11 bases, V lost 1 base, and 5 bases had no gene match. CDR3 length: 13 amino acids. Germline CDR1 and CDR2: MGHRA and YSYEKL.

This rearrangement joins TRBV11-2 to TRBJ2-1; no clear D. Trimming took 1 base from V and 9 from J, leaving 10 bases between them. The CDR3 runs 13 residues. Germline V gene lookup returns CDR1 SGHAT and CDR2 FQNNGV. Here the CDR3 DNA reads TGTGCCAGCAGCTTAGGGCAGTTCGCTGAGCAGTTCTTC. Translating it yields CASSLGQFAEQFF.

The chain has TRBV19 and TRBJ1-2, with 7 bases lining up with TRBD1. Per the germline V gene, CDR1 is LNHDA and CDR2 is SQIVND (reference sequence). This CDR3 spans 14 amino acids. V gave up 6 bases and J gave up 8 bases; unmatched junction bases: 12. CDR3 region: CASRLPGQRMGYTF. The CDR3 nucleotides are TGTGCCAGTAGACTACCGGGACAGCGGATGGGCTACACCTTC.

The chain couples TRBV6-5 to TRBJ2-2; 7 nucleotides align to TRBD1. CDR1 and CDR2 from the germline V gene are MNHEY and SVGAGI. V gave up 2 bases and J gave up 7 bases; unmatched junction bases: 7. The CDR3 has 15 amino acids. DNA of the CDR3: TGTGCCAGCAGTTACCTAGGACAGGCTAGCGGGGAGCTGTTTTTT. Translated: CASSYLGQASGELFF.

The V and J genes are TRBV5-1 and TRBJ1-5, with D hard to call. Trimming cost V 4 bases and J 3 bases, with 8 bases left between them. The length of the CDR3 is 13 residues. Germline V gene data show CDR1 as SGHRS and CDR2 as YFSETQ. CDR3 sequence reads: CASSPWANQPQHF. CDR3 DNA: TGCGCCAGCAGCCCGTGGGCCAATCAGCCCCAGCATTTT.

This chain connects TRBV10-1 to TRBJ2-7, with TRBD1 identical over 9 bases. There are 18 residues in the CDR3. J lost 5 bases, V lost 6 bases, and 20 bases had no gene match. Germline CDR1 is WNHNN and CDR2 is SYGVQD (reference sequence). The CDR3 DNA sequence: TGCGCCAGCAGAAACACTTACCACAGGGGGCGCAAGCAGGACGAGCAGTACTTC. This encodes CASRNTYHRGRKQDEQYF.

This clone was observed a single time. The rearrangement uses TRBV12-5 and TRBJ2-1; D perhaps matches TRBD1 (6 bases). The CDR3 covers 17 residues. Germline values: CDR1 LGHNT, CDR2 FRNRAP. The V end lost 2 bases, the J end lost 4 bases, and 18 bases lay between the germline ends. CDR3 coding DNA: TGTGCTAGTGGTTTGTTCCCGAGGGGGACCCCTTACAATGAGCAGTTCTTC. Protein: CASGLFPRGTPYNEQFF.

The chain joins TRBV11-2 to TRBJ2-7; D possibly corresponds to TRBD1 (5 bases). V gave up 1 base and J gave up 1 base, with 8 bases separating them. Germline V gives CDR1 SGHAT, CDR2 FQNNGV. This CDR3 has 14 residues. The DNA of the CDR3 is TGTGCCAGCAGCTTAGTGGGGCGGTCCTACGAGCAGTACTTC. Its protein product is CASSLVGRSYEQYF.

The V gene is TRBV5-3, the J gene TRBJ1-5; D unresolved. TRBV5-3 belongs to the ORF category, with a function that is uncertain. The CDR3 runs 15 residues. V lost 0 bases and J 7 bases, leaving 14 bases between the germline ends. The CDR3 spells CARSLVGGEGQPQHF. The DNA for the CDR3 is TGTGCCAGAAGCTTGGTGGGCGGGGAAGGGCAGCCCCAGCATTTT.

The rearrangement joins TRBV9 to TRBJ1-2; D remains ambiguous. The CDR3 is made up of 17 amino acids. V was pared by 3 bases and J by 5 bases, with 23 bases between. The germline V gene has CDR1 SGDLS and CDR2 YYNGEE. DNA of the CDR3: TGTGCCAGCAGCGCCCTGGAAGGGAGGGAGGCATTGTATGGCTACACCTTC. The encoded protein is CASSALEGREALYGYTF. Full variable domain (remainder filled in from reference TRBV9 and TRBJ1-2): DSGVTQTPKHLITATGQRVTLRCSPRSGDLSVYWYQQSLDQGLQFLIQYYNGEERAKGNILERFSAQQFPDLHSELNLSSLELGDSALYFCASSALEGREALYGYTFGSGTRLTVV.

The chain combines TRBV7-6 with TRBJ2-2; 7 nucleotides match TRBD1. J lost 0 bases, V lost 4 bases, and 8 bases had no gene match. Germline V gene data show CDR1 as SGHVS and CDR2 as FNYEAQ. The CDR3 runs to 17 residues. DNA for the CDR3: TGTGCCAGCAGCTCCCCTCTGGGGACAGCGAACACCGGGGAGCTGTTTTTT. Protein sequence: CASSSPLGTANTGELFF.

The V gene is TRBV5-5, the J gene TRBJ1-1; 8 nucleotides match TRBD1. This CDR3 spans 17 amino acids. Germline-derived CDR1 and CDR2 are SGHKS and YYEKEE (reference sequence). With 3 bases clipped from V and 3 bases from J, the junction kept 13 bases outside the gene matches. The DNA for the CDR3 is TGTGCCAGCAGCTCGCAAGGACAGGGATTTCAGGACACTGAAGCTTTCTTT. It encodes CASSSQGQGFQDTEAFF.

The gene calls are TRBV3-1 (or the pseudogene TRBV3-2) and TRBJ2-7; TRBD1 might be the D (6 bases). Germline values: CDR1 LGHDT, CDR2 YNNKEL (reference sequence). Between the trimmed V and J ends, which lost 4 bases and 3 bases, there was a span of 16 bases. This CDR3 has 15 residues. CDR3 amino acids: CASSRLGTGRYEQYF. CDR3 nucleotides: TGTGCCAGCAGCCGCTTGGGTACAGGGCGCTACGAGCAGTACTTC.

DNA for the CDR3: TGTGCCAGACCCTCCGTGAACCGGGACAGAAACTATGGCTACACCTTC. Translated: CARPSVNRDRNYGYTF. The V gene is TRBV5-3, the J gene TRBJ1-2, with 7 bases aligning to TRBD1. TRBV5-3 falls under the ORF class, with uncertain function. Trimming removed 7 bases from V and 2 bases from J; junction bases left unmatched: 14. The CDR3 sequence is 16 residues long.

The chain employs TRBV5-1 and TRBJ2-5, with TRBD2 matching 10 bases. J gave up 5 bases and V 5 bases, and 9 bases lay outside the gene matches. In germline, CDR1 is SGHRS, CDR2 YFSETQ. The CDR3 extends over 15 amino acids. The CDR3 DNA reads TGCGCCAGCAGACCGTCACTAGCGGGGCGGGAGACCCAGTACTTC. Residues: CASRPSLAGRETQYF.

The chain has TRBV19 and TRBJ1-1; D gene ambiguous. CDR1 LNHDA and CDR2 SQIVND come from the germline V gene (reference sequence). CDR3 length equals 16 residues. V dropped 4 bases and J dropped 1 base, with 16 bases sitting between them. The CDR3 region has the DNA TGTGCCAGTAGTACTCCCGGGTCCGGGAGGAACACTGAAGCTTTCTTT. Translating gives CASSTPGSGRNTEAFF.

The V gene is TRBV3-1 (or the pseudogene TRBV3-2), the J gene TRBJ1-4, with a possible D match to TRBD1 (6 bases). Trimming removed 4 bases from V and 5 bases from J, with 11 bases in between. Germline V CDR1 and CDR2: LGHDT, YNNKEL (reference sequence). The CDR3 runs to 14 residues. The CDR3, as DNA: TGTGCCAGCAGCCGTACACAGGGAAATGAAAAACTGTTTTTT. Translated, it gives CASSRTQGNEKLFF.

This clone was observed once. The rearrangement joins TRBV5-1 to TRBJ1-1; D is unclear. V was clipped by 7 bases and J by 8 bases, with 18 bases between them. The germline V gene has CDR1 SGHRS and CDR2 YFSETQ. The CDR3 runs to 13 residues. The CDR3 loop reads CASGGLGLTEAFF. In DNA form, the CDR3 reads TGCGCCAGCGGAGGACTGGGCCTTACCGAAGCTTTCTTT.